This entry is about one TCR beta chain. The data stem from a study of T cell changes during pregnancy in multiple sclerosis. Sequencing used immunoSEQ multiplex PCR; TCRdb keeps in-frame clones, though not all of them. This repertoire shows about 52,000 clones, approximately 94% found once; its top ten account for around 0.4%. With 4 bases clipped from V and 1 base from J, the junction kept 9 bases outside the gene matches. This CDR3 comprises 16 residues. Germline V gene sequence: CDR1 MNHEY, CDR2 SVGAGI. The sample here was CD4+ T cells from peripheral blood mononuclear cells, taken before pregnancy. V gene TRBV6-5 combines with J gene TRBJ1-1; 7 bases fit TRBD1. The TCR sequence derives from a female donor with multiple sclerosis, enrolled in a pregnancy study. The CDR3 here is CASSWREGQSNTEAFF. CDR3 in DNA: TGTGCCAGCAGTTGGCGTGAGGGACAGTCGAACACTGAAGCTTTCTTT.